This TCR beta chain was identified in a study of T cell responses to AZD1222 COVID-19 vaccine. Germline V gene data show CDR1 as MNHEY and CDR2 as SVGEGT. The CDR3 spans 15 residues. V gave up 2 bases and J gave up 0 bases, with 10 bases separating them. Study-wide findings and caveats: Repertoire collection took place solely once the T cell response had peaked.

The table came from immunoSEQ multiplex PCR; TCRdb's copy has only in-frame clones and leaves some out. The table shows 120,000 to 150,000 clones, with 70% to 90% occurring only once. A remark on this clone: Its antigen is unidentified.

The genes are TRBV6-2 or TRBV6-3 and TRBJ1-1, with D possibly being TRBD1 (5 bases). This clonotype was obtained from an adult in good health. This specimen consisted of peripheral blood, obtained on day 0 of AZD1222 vaccination. CDR3 sequence reads: CASSYGRGMNTEAFF. The CDR3 DNA follows: TGTGCCAGCAGTTACGGTCGGGGCATGAACACTGAAGCTTTCTTT.